This TCR beta chain was identified during a study of T cells in Graves' hyperthyroidism and ophthalmopathy. In its sample, this clonotype was seen many times. Germline V gene lookup returns CDR1 DFQATT and CDR2 SNEGSKA (reference sequence). The CDR3 extends over 14 amino acids. Trimming pared 5 bases from V and 0 bases from J, leaving 11 bases between. RNA transcripts yielded amplified TCR beta CDR3 regions. A set of HTBI primers served as the primers for a first-round RT-PCR of the TCR CDR3. TCRdb reprocessed the multiplex PCR reads with MiXCR, giving one entry per CDR3 protein. The data contain some 600,000 distinct CDR3 sequences, roughly 14% of them singletons.

The TCR sequence derives from a woman aged 25 to 45 with Graves' hyperthyroidism that later progressed to Graves' ophthalmopathy. J is TRBJ1-5 and V is TRBV20-1; maybe TRBD1 (6 bases). The sequenced material came from blood. CDR3 residues: CSAPDSDSNQPQHF. DNA for the CDR3: TGCAGTGCTCCGGACAGCGATAGCAATCAGCCCCAGCATTTT.